The clone carrying this TCR beta chain was recorded many times. The antigen remains unidentified. This CDR3 region has 13 residues. Trimming cost V 5 bases and J 2 bases, with 10 bases left between them. Looked up from germline, CDR1 is SGHTA and CDR2 is FQGNSA. This sample stems from a study of blood T cells in healthy people across ages. Study-wide results and caveats: Diversity figures derived from one million T cells were judged to underestimate the true value.

Primed by a sample-barcoded 5' primer and a J-beta primer mix, a second PCR proceeded for about 7 to 11 cycles. Via MiXCR, TCRdb re-called the 5' RACE reads, giving one row per CDR3 protein. This table has approximately 400,000 distinct CDR3 sequences, roughly half appearing once. Sequenced sample: blood. The origin of this receptor is a man aged 60-69 years in good health. V gene TRBV7-2 combines with J gene TRBJ2-7; D remains ambiguous. CDR3 protein: CASSAGAPYEQYF. The CDR3, as DNA: TGTGCCAGCAGCGCCGGAGCCCCCTACGAGCAGTACTTC.